The 27 T cell receptor beta chains presented below share a single source sample, sequenced in a study of cytotoxic CD8 clonotypes in ibrutinib-treated CLL. TCRdb's table, derived via immunoSEQ multiplex PCR, lists solely in-frame clones and lacks some. The sample yields fewer than 400,000 clones, about 64% seen once. Sequencing used PBMCs, obtained after 36 months of ibrutinib treatment. Receptors were obtained from a human donor with chronic lymphocytic leukemia.

This clone was counted a few times. CDR3 sequence (DNA): TGCGCCAGCAGCTTGGTCTTCGGGACACACAATGAGCAGTTCTTC. As protein: CASSLVFGTHNEQFF. V and J are TRBV5-1 and TRBJ2-1; D may be TRBD1 (6 bases). CDR3 length: 15 residues. The germline V gene encodes CDR1 SGHRS and CDR2 YFSETQ. Trimming stripped 0 bases from V and 5 bases from J, with 12 bases between.

The V gene is TRBV9, the J gene TRBJ1-4; the match to TRBD1 covers 7 bases. After removal of 2 bases from V and 1 base from J, the junction contained 2 bases not matched to a gene. Germline CDR1 reads SGDLS; CDR2 reads YYNGEE. The CDR3 runs 15 residues. CDR3 in amino acids: CASSVRQGTNEKLFF. The CDR3 nucleotides are TGTGCCAGCAGCGTGCGACAGGGAACTAATGAAAAACTGTTTTTT.

Only a few counts were recorded for this clone. The genes are TRBV29-1 and TRBJ2-3, with D possibly being TRBD2 (5 bases). Trimming removed 6 bases from V and 2 bases from J, with 12 bases in between. This CDR3 spans 13 amino acids. Germline V gene sequence: CDR1 SQVTM, CDR2 ANQGSEA. The chain's CDR3 is CSVGADATDTQYF. The CDR3 coding sequence is TGCAGCGTCGGAGCGGATGCCACAGATACGCAGTATTTT.

The chain employs TRBV6-1 and TRBJ1-5; tentatively, D is TRBD1 (5 bases). Trimming took 10 bases from V and 7 from J, leaving 17 bases between them. The CDR3 runs to 13 residues. Germline V lookup: CDR1 MNHNS, CDR2 SASEGT. The CDR3 reads CATRWRGGQPQHF. CDR3 bases: TGTGCCACCCGATGGAGGGGAGGGCAGCCCCAGCATTTT.

The V call is TRBV5-8, the J call TRBJ1-2; D remains unclear. Germline V lookup: CDR1 SGHTS, CDR2 YDEGEE. Between the trimmed V and J ends, which lost 4 bases and 4 bases, there was a span of 11 bases. The CDR3 is made up of 13 amino acids. The CDR3 protein is CASSRGRSYGYTF. CDR3 nucleotides: TGTGCCAGCAGCCGAGGACGGTCCTATGGCTACACCTTC.

This clone appeared a few times. This chain joins TRBV7-9 and TRBJ2-1, with D possibly being TRBD1 (6 bases). This CDR3 region has 15 residues. V lost 5 bases and J lost 1, with 12 bases in between. Germline CDR1 is SEHNR and CDR2 is FQNEAQ (reference sequence). In DNA form, the CDR3 reads TGTGCCAGCAGCGGGCAGGGGTGGTCCTACAATGAGCAGTTCTTC. This gives the protein CASSGQGWSYNEQFF.

In DNA, the CDR3 is TGTGCCAGTAGTATAGAGGCCGTGGCCAGCTGGAACACCGGGGAGCTGTTTTTT. Protein product: CASSIEAVASWNTGELFF. The J gene is TRBJ2-2, the V gene TRBV19, with unresolved D. The CDR3 length is 18 residues. Germline loops: CDR1 LNHDA, CDR2 SQIVND (reference sequence). Between the trimmed V and J ends, which lost 0 bases and 1 base, there was a span of 15 bases.

The chain combines TRBV19 with TRBJ2-4, with D unresolved. Trimming took off 5 bases at V and 3 bases at J, with 8 bases between the two ends. The CDR3 is 13 residues long. Germline V lookup: CDR1 LNHDA, CDR2 SQIVND (reference sequence). The CDR3 loop reads CASSQGLKNIQYF. CDR3 nucleotides: TGTGCCAGTAGTCAAGGGCTCAAAAACATTCAGTACTTC. The variable domain in full, completed from reference TRBV19 and TRBJ2-4, reads DGGITQSPKYLFRKEGQNVTLSCEQNLNHDAMYWYRQDPGQGLRLIYYSQIVNDFQKGDIAEGYSVSREKKESFPLTVTSAQKNPTAFYLCASSQGLKNIQYFGAGTRLSVL.

The chain has TRBV9 and TRBJ2-2; D might be TRBD1 (5 bases). Germline V gene sequence: CDR1 SGDLS, CDR2 YYNGEE. The CDR3 totals 16 residues. V was pared by 3 bases and J by 2 bases, with 14 bases between. The CDR3 coding sequence is TGTGCCAGCAGCGCCGCGTGGACAATAAACACCGGGGAGCTGTTTTTT. Translated: CASSAAWTINTGELFF.

The rearrangement links TRBV10-3 to TRBJ2-7; D possibly corresponds to TRBD1 (6 bases). Germline V gene lookup returns CDR1 ENHRY and CDR2 SYGVKD. There are 13 residues in the CDR3. The V end was cut by 7 bases, the J end by 3 bases, with 13 bases between. The CDR3 DNA reads TGTGCCATCACCAGGGGTCCCGGCTACGAGCAGTACTTC. It encodes CAITRGPGYEQYF.

The V gene is TRBV27, the J gene TRBJ2-5; D might be TRBD2 (6 bases). Trimming removed 5 bases at V and 4 bases at J, with 14 bases between. The CDR3 spans 14 residues. CDR1 and CDR2 (germline): MNHEY, SMNVEV (reference sequence). CDR3 DNA: TGTGCCAGCAGTCAGGAGGGGCCGGGAGAGACCCAGTACTTC. Translated, it gives CASSQEGPGETQYF.

V gene TRBV7-8 combines with J gene TRBJ2-5; 8 bases fit TRBD2. J was trimmed by 4 bases and V by 1 base; bases with no gene match: 8. From germline, CDR1 is SGHVS and CDR2 FQNEAQ. The CDR3 spans 16 residues. In nucleotides, the CDR3 is TGTGCCAGCAGCTTAGGTCCGGGGGGGCCCCGAGAGACCCAGTACTTC. Translating gives CASSLGPGGPRETQYF.

The gene calls are TRBV9 and TRBJ2-7; D gene ambiguous. V was clipped by 0 bases and J by 3 bases, with 10 bases between them. In germline, CDR1 is SGDLS, CDR2 YYNGEE. The CDR3 runs 14 residues. CDR3 nucleotides: TGTGCCAGCAGCGTAGAGGAAGGTGGCTACGAGCAGTACTTC. Translated: CASSVEEGGYEQYF.

For the CDR3, the DNA is TGTGCCAGCAGTGAATCGATGTTGGGGACTGAAAAACTGTTTTTT. Translated, it gives CASSESMLGTEKLFF. This chain connects TRBV25-1 to TRBJ1-4, with a possible D match to TRBD1 (5 bases). Germline assignment: CDR1 MGHDK and CDR2 SYGVNS. The ends were cut back, 1 base at V and 7 bases at J, with 13 bases in the middle. This CDR3 is 15 amino acids long.

This chain uses TRBV27 with TRBJ1-4; the D gene is possibly TRBD1 (6 bases). The V gene's germline CDR1 is MNHEY and CDR2 SMNVEV (reference sequence). The CDR3 consists of 14 residues. Trimming left V 8 bases short and J 7 bases short, with 17 bases between. In nucleotides, the CDR3 is TGTGCCAGCGCGACATATCAGGGGTCTGAAAAACTGTTTTTT. As protein: CASATYQGSEKLFF.

This clone has only a few counts. V is TRBV5-1 and J is TRBJ2-1; possible D gene TRBD2, 5 bases. Per germline, CDR1 SGHRS and CDR2 YFSETQ. Between the trimmed V and J ends, which lost 0 bases and 7 bases, there was a span of 8 bases. The CDR3 has 13 residues. CDR3 sequence reads: CASSLVRGNEQFF. The CDR3 DNA sequence: TGCGCCAGCAGCTTGGTTCGAGGGAATGAGCAGTTCTTC.

The V gene is TRBV6-1, the J gene TRBJ1-4, with D perhaps TRBD1 (6 bases). The germline gives CDR1 MNHNS, CDR2 SASEGT. The CDR3 length is 14 residues. The ends were cut back, 1 base at V and 8 bases at J, with 11 bases in the middle. Written as DNA, the CDR3 is TGTGCCAGCAGTGAAGGGGGGGGCAGGGAAAAACTGTTTTTT. Translating gives CASSEGGGREKLFF.

This clone turned up a few times. Other DNA sequences in the same sample also yield this CDR3. The chain recombines TRBV9 with TRBJ2-1, with 9 bases lining up with TRBD1. V was pared by 0 bases and J by 4 bases, with 2 bases of the junction left unmatched. Germline assignment: CDR1 SGDLS and CDR2 YYNGEE. There are 15 residues in the CDR3. CDR3 bases: TGTGCCAGCAGCGTAGGACAGGGGGGATACAATGAGCAGTTCTTC. Its translation is CASSVGQGGYNEQFF.

The V and J genes are TRBV19 and TRBJ1-2; D unclear. CDR1 is LNHDA, CDR2 SQIVND, per germline (reference sequence). The CDR3 runs to 12 residues. The V and J ends lost 6 bases and 4 bases respectively, with 9 bases between them. In nucleotides, the CDR3 is TGTGCCAGTAGGACACTTTCCTATGGCTACACCTTC. Amino acid sequence: CASRTLSYGYTF.

The sample holds a few counts of this clone. This sequence joins TRBV11-2 and TRBJ2-7; the D is unclear. CDR3 size: 14 residues. In germline, CDR1 is SGHAT, CDR2 FQNNGV. Between the trimmed V and J ends, which lost 6 bases and 1 base, there was a span of 13 bases. CDR3 bases: TGTGCCAGCAGTCAGACCGTCCTTTCCTACGAGCAGTACTTC. It codes for CASSQTVLSYEQYF. Together with reference TRBV11-2 and TRBJ2-7, the CDR3 gives the full variable domain: EAGVAQSPRYKIIEKRQSVAFWCNPISGHATLYWYQQILGQGPKLLIQFQNNGVVDDSQLPKDRFSAERLKGVDSTLKIQPAKLEDSAVYLCASSQTVLSYEQYFGPGTRLTVT.

This clone has just a few counts. The chain joins TRBV5-4 to TRBJ2-7; a possible D gene is TRBD2 (6 bases). Germline CDR1 SGHNT, CDR2 YYREEE (reference sequence). V gave up 0 bases and J gave up 3 bases, with 10 bases separating them. The CDR3 runs to 14 residues. CDR3 in DNA: TGTGCCAGCAGCTTGGGAGGTAGCGGCTACGAGCAGTACTTC. As protein: CASSLGGSGYEQYF.

This clone occurred once. The chain couples TRBV19 to TRBJ2-7; no clear D. The germline V gene has CDR1 LNHDA and CDR2 SQIVND (reference sequence). The CDR3 runs 13 residues. Trimming took off 4 bases at V and 2 bases at J, with 9 bases between the two ends. The CDR3 DNA follows: TGTGCCAGTAGTAGGAGAAGAGCCTACGAGCAGTACTTC. Its translation: CASSRRRAYEQYF.

The rearrangement uses TRBV6-6 and TRBJ1-2; TRBD1 matches 9 bases. The ends lost 5 bases at V and 8 bases at J; junction bases unmatched: 12. Looked up from germline, CDR1 is MNHNY and CDR2 is SVGAGI (reference sequence). The CDR3 loop spans 15 amino acids. In nucleotides, the CDR3 is TGTGCCAGCAGTCCCCGGGACAGGGACCCGGGGGGCTACACCTTC. Protein product: CASSPRDRDPGGYTF.

The J gene is TRBJ1-3, the V gene TRBV7-9, with 7 bases that match TRBD1. The CDR3 is 16 residues long. V dropped 5 bases and J dropped 0; count of bases not matched to a gene: 7. From germline, CDR1 is SEHNR and CDR2 FQNEAQ (reference sequence). The CDR3 protein is CASSMGQIISGNTIYF. The CDR3 DNA reads TGTGCCAGCAGCATGGGACAGATCATCTCTGGAAACACCATATATTTT.

The V call is TRBV5-4, the J call TRBJ2-7; 10 nucleotides match TRBD1. The V gene end was trimmed by 3 bases and the J gene end by 0 bases; junction bases not matched to a gene: 3. This CDR3 contains 15 residues. Germline CDR1 is SGHNT and CDR2 is YYREEE (reference sequence). The CDR3 here is CASSWGQGSSYEQYF. The CDR3 nucleotides are TGTGCCAGCAGCTGGGGACAGGGGAGCTCCTACGAGCAGTACTTC.

The V gene is TRBV6-5, the J gene TRBJ2-5; D not resolved. Trimming left V 8 bases short and J 1 base short, with 11 bases between. The CDR3 has 13 amino acids. Germline V CDR1 and CDR2: MNHEY, SVGAGI. The CDR3 sequence: CASSRNPQETQYF. As DNA, the CDR3 is TGTGCCAGCTCCAGGAATCCCCAAGAGACCCAGTACTTC.

The CDR3 DNA reads as TGCGCCAGCAGCCGGGGACTAGCGGGAGTCCACGAGCAGTACTTC. Translated, it gives CASSRGLAGVHEQYF. The chain recombines TRBV4-1 with TRBJ2-7; 14 positions match TRBD2. The CDR3 is 15 residues long. Germline V gene lookup returns CDR1 MGHRA and CDR2 YSYEKL. Losses at the gene ends were 4 bases for V and 5 bases for J; bases not matched to a gene: 4.